Below are 8 T cell receptor beta chains sequenced from a single sample in a study of shared clonotypes between healthy human individuals. This table comes from immunoSEQ multiplex PCR, and its TCRdb copy is limited to in-frame clones, with some not included. The sample carries over 2 million clones, less than 95% recorded once. Sequencing used naive CD4+ T cells from PBMCs. Indicated subset: CD45RA+ positively selected. The receptors were sampled from a man younger than 35 in good health. Some clones in this sample may be carry-over from other donors' samples.

The chain employs TRBV7-9 and TRBJ2-7; D not resolved. CDR1 and CDR2 from the germline V gene are SEHNR and FQNEAQ (reference sequence). V dropped 5 bases and J dropped 3 bases, with 5 bases sitting between them. This CDR3 has 11 residues. The CDR3 protein is CASSEYYEQYF. The CDR3 DNA reads TGTGCCAGCAGCGAATACTACGAGCAGTACTTC.

The chain has TRBV23-1 and TRBJ2-6, with D perhaps assigned TRBD1 or TRBD2 (5 bases each). TRBV23-1 belongs to the ORF category, with a function that is uncertain. The V gene lost 3 bases and the J gene lost 0 bases, with 15 bases spanning the gap. This CDR3 has 18 amino acids. The CDR3 spells CASSHPGRGGSGANVLTF. In DNA form, the CDR3 reads TGCGCCAGCAGTCATCCGGGACGCGGCGGCTCTGGGGCCAACGTCCTGACTTTC.

The gene calls are TRBV5-1 and TRBJ2-3, with TRBD2 matching over 10 bases. Germline-derived CDR1 and CDR2 are SGHRS and YFSETQ. The CDR3 contains 17 residues. V gave up 1 base and J gave up 3 bases; unmatched junction bases: 8. The CDR3 protein is CASSLKASGSGTDTQYF. CDR3 nucleotide sequence: TGCGCCAGCAGCTTGAAGGCTAGCGGGAGTGGTACAGATACGCAGTATTTT.

V and J are TRBV10-3 and TRBJ2-7; TRBD2 agrees at 9 bases. The junction had 6 bases not matched to a gene; V was cut back by 3 bases and J by 6 bases. CDR3 length: 14 residues. The germline V gene has CDR1 ENHRY and CDR2 SYGVKD. The CDR3 loop is CAISEQAGGREQYF. Here the CDR3 DNA reads TGTGCCATCAGTGAACAAGCGGGAGGCCGCGAGCAGTACTTC.

This clone was picked up one time. The chain combines TRBV2 with TRBJ1-2; possibly TRBD1 for D (6 bases). The germline gives CDR1 SNHLY, CDR2 FYNNEI. V was trimmed by 6 bases and J by 5 bases, leaving 10 bases between them. The CDR3 totals 12 residues. CDR3 region: CASSGDTYGYTF. CDR3 coding DNA: TGTGCCAGCAGCGGGGACACTTATGGCTACACCTTC.

As to this clone: Other DNA sequences within the sample encode an identical CDR3. J is TRBJ2-3 and V is TRBV18, with TRBD2 matching 10 bases. With 0 bases clipped from V and 0 bases from J, the junction kept 3 bases outside the gene matches. Germline CDR1 reads KGHSH; CDR2 reads LQKENI. This CDR3 is built from 17 residues. CDR3 region: CASSPPGLAYSTDTQYF. The CDR3 DNA reads as TGTGCCAGCTCACCACCGGGACTAGCGTATAGCACAGATACGCAGTATTTT. The full variable domain, its missing parts supplied by reference TRBV18 and TRBJ2-3, is NAGVMQNPRHLVRRRGQEARLRCSPMKGHSHVYWYRQLPEEGLKFMVYLQKENIIDESGMPKERFSAEFPKEGPSILRIQQVVRGDSAAYFCASSPPGLAYSTDTQYFGPGTRLTVL.

The gene calls are TRBV7-2 and TRBJ1-2; D is unresolved. Germline V gene sequence: CDR1 SGHTA, CDR2 FQGNSA. The CDR3 runs 15 residues. Deletions cut 1 base from V and 0 bases from J, with 9 bases between. CDR3 in DNA: TGTGCCAGCAGCTTAGGGCCAGCTCCTAACTATGGCTACACCTTC. Its translation: CASSLGPAPNYGYTF.

This clone is a singleton in its sample. As DNA, the CDR3 is TGTGCCAGCAGCTTAGTTTTGGGGGCCCGGGAGACCCAGTACTTC. Translating it yields CASSLVLGARETQYF. The V and J genes are TRBV11-1 and TRBJ2-5; a weak D match, TRBD1 (6 bases). V was shortened by 1 base and J by 5 bases, with 14 bases between the two germline ends. The CDR3 consists of 15 residues. Germline lookup yields CDR1 SGHAT and CDR2 FQDESV (reference sequence).